Each of the 17 T cell receptor beta chains below was sequenced from the same sample in a study of beta chain features in type 1 diabetes. Notes on the study in general: People with Type 1 diabetes carried modestly yet significantly shorter TCRB CDR3s in all four CD4+ subsets.

Their specific antigens are unknown. The entirety of the isolated RNA underwent reverse transcription, so expressed TCRB transcripts were sequenced. TCRdb's table, derived via immunoSEQ multiplex PCR, lists solely in-frame clones and lacks some. The table has 350,000 to 400,000 clones, roughly 12% seen once; the top ten hold around 0.0099%. Specimen: naive CD4+ T cells from blood. These receptor sequences come from a woman between 18 and 30 years old with type 1 diabetes.

The chain uses TRBV7-9 and TRBJ2-6; D not resolved. V was trimmed by 0 bases and J by 1 base, leaving 4 bases between them. The CDR3 totals 15 residues. Germline-derived CDR1 and CDR2 are SEHNR and FQNEAQ (reference sequence). CDR3 residues: CASSLARSGANVLTF. The CDR3 coding sequence is TGTGCCAGCAGCTTAGCCAGGTCTGGGGCCAACGTCCTGACTTTC.

This rearrangement joins TRBV7-9 to TRBJ1-2; D is undetermined. The CDR3 loop spans 12 amino acids. V lost 5 bases and J 8 bases, leaving 12 bases between the germline ends. Germline CDR1 and CDR2: SEHNR and FQNEAQ (reference sequence). CDR3: CASSPAQVGYTF. CDR3 bases: TGTGCCAGCAGCCCCGCCCAGGTCGGCTACACCTTC.

This clone was seen a handful of times. The chain employs TRBV6-5 and TRBJ1-2; no firm D call. The CDR3 contains 12 residues. Trimming pared 0 bases from V and 10 bases from J, leaving 9 bases between. Germline assignment: CDR1 MNHEY and CDR2 SVGAGI. CDR3 sequence reads: CASSYSVGDYTF. The DNA of the CDR3 is TGTGCCAGCAGTTACTCGGTCGGGGACTACACCTTC.

This clone has a handful of counts. V is TRBV7-2 and J is TRBJ2-7; no firm D call. Trimming cost V 5 bases and J 3 bases, with 5 bases left between them. The CDR3 totals 11 residues. CDR1 is SGHTA and CDR2 is FQGNSA in the germline V gene. Here the CDR3 reads CASSNSYEQYF. CDR3 sequence (DNA): TGTGCCAGCAGCAATAGCTACGAGCAGTACTTC.

This clone was observed a few times. This chain connects TRBV4-3 to TRBJ2-6, with D possibly matching TRBD1 (7 bases). The length of the CDR3 is 17 residues. Per the germline V gene, CDR1 is LGHNA and CDR2 is YSLEER. V dropped 4 bases and J dropped 1 base, with 14 bases sitting between them. Here the CDR3 DNA reads TGCGCCAGCAGCCTAACCTCAGGGGGGTCTGGGGCCAACGTCCTGACTTTC. The encoded protein is CASSLTSGGSGANVLTF.

The genes are TRBV2 and TRBJ1-5; no firm D call. V lost 7 bases and J 1 base, leaving 11 bases between the germline ends. CDR3 length: 14 residues. Germline loops: CDR1 SNHLY, CDR2 FYNNEI. The CDR3 DNA reads as TGTGCCAGCAATCTGGTGCGGAGCAATCAGCCCCAGCATTTT. This encodes CASNLVRSNQPQHF.

The chain uses TRBV10-3 and TRBJ2-1, with 14 bases fitting TRBD2. The length of the CDR3 is 14 residues. Per germline, CDR1 ENHRY and CDR2 SYGVKD. J gave up 6 bases and V 6 bases, and 1 base lay outside the gene matches. CDR3 nucleotides: TGTGCCATCAGCGGGACTAGCGGGAGCAATGAGCAGTTCTTC. It translates to CAISGTSGSNEQFF.

This chain connects TRBV5-6 to TRBJ1-1; weak D call: TRBD1 (6 bases). Deletions cut 0 bases from V and 7 bases from J, with 13 bases between. Germline V CDR1 and CDR2: SGHDT, YYEEEE. CDR3 length equals 14 residues. The CDR3 nucleotides are TGTGCCAGCAGCTTGGCCGGGGGGCTCGGTGAAGCTTTCTTT. Its translation: CASSLAGGLGEAFF.

This clone was found a few times. The rearrangement joins TRBV7-9 to TRBJ2-7; 12 nucleotides agree with TRBD2. CDR1 and CDR2 (germline): SEHNR, FQNEAQ (reference sequence). This CDR3 is built from 18 residues. V dropped 0 bases and J dropped 4; count of bases not matched to a gene: 10. DNA of the CDR3: TGTGCCAGCAGCTTAGCGTTAACTAGCGGGAGGAGTAGATACGAGCAGTACTTC. It specifies CASSLALTSGRSRYEQYF.

The V and J genes are TRBV7-9 and TRBJ2-7, with 13 bases matching TRBD2. This CDR3 spans 16 amino acids. J was trimmed by 2 bases and V by 0 bases; bases with no gene match: 1. The germline V gene encodes CDR1 SEHNR and CDR2 FQNEAQ (reference sequence). The CDR3, as DNA: TGTGCCAGCAGCTTAGCTGGGACTAGCGGGACCTACGAGCAGTACTTC. This encodes CASSLAGTSGTYEQYF.

This clone was detected only a few times. The rearrangement links TRBV16 to TRBJ2-1; D possibly corresponds to TRBD2 (7 bases). The V end lost 1 base, the J end lost 5 bases, and 15 bases lay between the germline ends. The V gene's germline CDR1 is KGHSY and CDR2 FQNENV. CDR3 size: 16 residues. Here the CDR3 reads CASSQLGGRFDNEQFF. The CDR3 DNA follows: TGTGCCAGCAGCCAATTGGGGGGGCGGTTCGACAATGAGCAGTTCTTC.

Only a few counts were recorded for this clone. The identical CDR3 is also encoded by other nucleotide sequences in the sample. CDR3 in DNA: TGTGCCAGCAGCTTAGGGGCAGGGGGTAGCAATCAGCCCCAGCATTTT. Amino acids: CASSLGAGGSNQPQHF. The chain couples TRBV7-9 to TRBJ1-5, with 7 bases matching TRBD1. The J segment lost 0 bases and the V segment lost 1 base, leaving 3 bases of the junction unmatched. The CDR3 spans 16 residues. Germline CDR1 SEHNR, CDR2 FQNEAQ (reference sequence).

The chain uses TRBV30 and TRBJ1-2; 10 positions match TRBD1. Germline V gives CDR1 GTSNPN, CDR2 SVGIG (reference sequence). The length of the CDR3 is 13 residues. With 3 bases clipped from V and 7 bases from J, the junction kept 5 bases outside the gene matches. The CDR3 loop reads CAWRVGTGAGYTF. In nucleotides, the CDR3 is TGTGCCTGGAGGGTAGGGACAGGGGCTGGCTACACCTTC.

The chain carries TRBV5-1 and TRBJ2-1; weak D call: TRBD2 (6 bases). Germline CDR1 is SGHRS and CDR2 is YFSETQ. The length of the CDR3 is 15 residues. V was pared by 4 bases and J by 8 bases, with 19 bases between. The CDR3 DNA reads TGCGCCAGCAGCCCAGGAGGGCAGGGTGGCGATGAGCAGTTCTTC. The encoded protein is CASSPGGQGGDEQFF.

This clone was observed a few times. This chain joins TRBV18 and TRBJ2-3; D ambiguous. Trimming removed 3 bases at V and 2 bases at J, with 9 bases between. Per the germline V gene, CDR1 is KGHSH and CDR2 is LQKENI. The CDR3 is made up of 14 amino acids. CDR3 in amino acids: CASSPRRSTDTQYF. CDR3 coding DNA: TGTGCCAGCTCACCTAGGCGGTCCACAGATACGCAGTATTTT. The full variable domain, in which reference TRBV18 and TRBJ2-3 provide the parts outside the CDR3, is NAGVMQNPRHLVRRRGQEARLRCSPMKGHSHVYWYRQLPEEGLKFMVYLQKENIIDESGMPKERFSAEFPKEGPSILRIQQVVRGDSAAYFCASSPRRSTDTQYFGPGTRLTVL.

This clone was seen only a few times. This sequence joins TRBV6-5 and TRBJ2-1, with 12 bases aligning to TRBD2. CDR3 length: 15 residues. Germline CDR1 MNHEY, CDR2 SVGAGI. Losses at the gene ends were 7 bases for V and 6 bases for J; bases not matched to a gene: 7. The CDR3: CASKRLAGDINEQFF. CDR3 sequence (DNA): TGTGCCAGCAAACGACTAGCGGGGGACATCAATGAGCAGTTCTTC.

CDR3 protein: CAWSTDSPWSGANVLTF. In DNA form, the CDR3 reads TGTGCCTGGAGTACCGACAGCCCCTGGTCAGGGGCCAACGTCCTGACTTTC. The chain joins TRBV30 to TRBJ2-6; possibly TRBD1 for D (5 bases). Per germline, CDR1 GTSNPN and CDR2 SVGIG (reference sequence). The CDR3 runs 17 residues. The V gene lost 2 bases and the J gene lost 4 bases, with 18 bases spanning the gap.